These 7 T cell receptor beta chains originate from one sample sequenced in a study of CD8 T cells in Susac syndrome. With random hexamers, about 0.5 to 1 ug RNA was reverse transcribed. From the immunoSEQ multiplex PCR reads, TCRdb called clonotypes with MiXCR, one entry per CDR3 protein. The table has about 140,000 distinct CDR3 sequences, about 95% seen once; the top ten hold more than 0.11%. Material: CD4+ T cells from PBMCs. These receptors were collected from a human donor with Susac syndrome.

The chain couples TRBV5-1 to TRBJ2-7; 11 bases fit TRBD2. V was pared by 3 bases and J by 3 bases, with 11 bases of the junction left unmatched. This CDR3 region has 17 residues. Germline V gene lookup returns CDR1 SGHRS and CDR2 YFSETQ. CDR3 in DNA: TGCGCCAGCAGCTCGGCAGGACTAGCGGGCATAAACTACGAGCAGTACTTC. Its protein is CASSSAGLAGINYEQYF. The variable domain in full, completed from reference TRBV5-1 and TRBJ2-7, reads KAGVTQTPRYLIKTRGQQVTLSCSPISGHRSVSWYQQTPGQGLQFLFEYFSETQRNKGNFPGRFSGRQFSNSRSEMNVSTLELGDSALYLCASSSAGLAGINYEQYFGPGTRLTVT.

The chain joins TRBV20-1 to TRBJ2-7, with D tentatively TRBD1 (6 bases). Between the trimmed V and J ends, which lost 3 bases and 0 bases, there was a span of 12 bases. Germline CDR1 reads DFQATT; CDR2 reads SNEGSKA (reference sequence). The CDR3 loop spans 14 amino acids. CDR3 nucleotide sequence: TGCAGTGCTAGCACAGGGCCTAGCTCCTACGAGCAGTACTTC. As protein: CSASTGPSSYEQYF.

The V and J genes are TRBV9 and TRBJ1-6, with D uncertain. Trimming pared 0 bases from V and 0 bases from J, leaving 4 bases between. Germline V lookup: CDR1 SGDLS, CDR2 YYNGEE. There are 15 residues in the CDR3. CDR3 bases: TGTGCCAGCAGCGTAGAGGGCTCCTATAATTCACCCCTCCACTTT. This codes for CASSVEGSYNSPLHF.

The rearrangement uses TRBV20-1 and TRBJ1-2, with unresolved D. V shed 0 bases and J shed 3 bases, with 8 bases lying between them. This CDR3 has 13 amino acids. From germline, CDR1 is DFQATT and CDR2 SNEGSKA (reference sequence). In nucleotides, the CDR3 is TGCAGTGCTAGAGAGGCTTCAGACTATGGCTACACCTTC. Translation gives CSAREASDYGYTF.

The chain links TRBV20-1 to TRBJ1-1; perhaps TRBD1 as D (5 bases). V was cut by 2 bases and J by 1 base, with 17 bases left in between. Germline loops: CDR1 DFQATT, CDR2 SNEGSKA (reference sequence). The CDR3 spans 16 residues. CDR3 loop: CSARHLDSGKNTEAFF. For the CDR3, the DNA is TGCAGTGCTAGACACCTCGACAGCGGGAAGAACACTGAAGCTTTCTTT.

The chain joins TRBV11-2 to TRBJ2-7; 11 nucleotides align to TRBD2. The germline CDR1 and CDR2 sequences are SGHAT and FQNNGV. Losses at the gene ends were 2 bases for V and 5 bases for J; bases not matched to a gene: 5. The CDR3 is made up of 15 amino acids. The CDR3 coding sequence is TGTGCCAGCAGCTTACTAGCGGGGGGAGTCAACGAGCAGTACTTC. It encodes CASSLLAGGVNEQYF.

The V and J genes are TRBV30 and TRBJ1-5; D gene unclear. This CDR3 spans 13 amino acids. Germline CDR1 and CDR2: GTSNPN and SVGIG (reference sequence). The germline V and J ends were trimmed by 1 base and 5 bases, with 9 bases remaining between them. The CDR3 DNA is TGTGCCTGGAGTGGCGGGGTCTATCAGCCCCAGCATTTT. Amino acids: CAWSGGVYQPQHF.